This section outlines one T cell receptor beta chain sequence together with its context. The antigen remains unidentified. The CDR3 loop spans 12 amino acids. Germline-derived CDR1 and CDR2 are SNHLY and FYNNEI. V dropped 9 bases and J dropped 8; count of bases not matched to a gene: 8. The PCR made use of 60 Vbeta and 13 Jbeta primers. Data came from immunoSEQ multiplex PCR; TCRdb stores just in-frame clones and leaves some out. The table has about 85,000 clones, 80% seen once. The entry originates in a study of cytomegalovirus exposure and HLA in healthy donors. Whole-study findings and limits: Being indistinguishable, some V segments were excluded, TRBV6-2 and TRBV6-3 among them.

Sequences were obtained from PBMCs. The clonotype was recovered from a woman between 45 and 60 years old in good health and CMV-seropositive. V and J are TRBV2 and TRBJ2-3, with TRBD1 identical over 7 bases. CDR3 DNA sequence: TGTGCCAGTCTAGACAGGGCTGGTACGCAGTATTTT. It yields the protein CASLDRAGTQYF.